This T cell receptor beta chain was profiled in a study of blood T cell repertoires in COVID-19. About the research overall: There were acute and convalescent COVID-19 samples, and they came from the United States, Italy and Spain. Sources were T cells, B-cell-depleted T cells, or PBMCs; the material itself was cDNA or gDNA.

V lost 5 bases to trimming and J lost 5 bases; unmatched junction nucleotides: 5. CDR3 length: 15 amino acids. Germline V gene sequence: CDR1 SGHTA, CDR2 FQGNSA. Under the authors' procedure: Reference gene primer amplification yielded estimated nucleated cell counts. Some clones are missing from TCRdb's copy, which holds only in-frame ones; the method was immunoSEQ multiplex PCR. The D gene and trimming were derived from the DNA, and the V and J assignments and clone size from that table. Here the sample spans tens of thousands of clones, about 84% being singletons. Sample: peripheral blood. This chain uses TRBV7-2 with TRBJ2-3, with TRBD2 matching 12 bases. The clonotype originates from a woman of 80 years or more with acute or convalescent COVID-19. The CDR3 loop is CASSQTSGRRDTQYF. Here the CDR3 DNA reads TGTGCCAGCAGCCAGACTAGCGGGAGAAGAGATACGCAGTATTTT.